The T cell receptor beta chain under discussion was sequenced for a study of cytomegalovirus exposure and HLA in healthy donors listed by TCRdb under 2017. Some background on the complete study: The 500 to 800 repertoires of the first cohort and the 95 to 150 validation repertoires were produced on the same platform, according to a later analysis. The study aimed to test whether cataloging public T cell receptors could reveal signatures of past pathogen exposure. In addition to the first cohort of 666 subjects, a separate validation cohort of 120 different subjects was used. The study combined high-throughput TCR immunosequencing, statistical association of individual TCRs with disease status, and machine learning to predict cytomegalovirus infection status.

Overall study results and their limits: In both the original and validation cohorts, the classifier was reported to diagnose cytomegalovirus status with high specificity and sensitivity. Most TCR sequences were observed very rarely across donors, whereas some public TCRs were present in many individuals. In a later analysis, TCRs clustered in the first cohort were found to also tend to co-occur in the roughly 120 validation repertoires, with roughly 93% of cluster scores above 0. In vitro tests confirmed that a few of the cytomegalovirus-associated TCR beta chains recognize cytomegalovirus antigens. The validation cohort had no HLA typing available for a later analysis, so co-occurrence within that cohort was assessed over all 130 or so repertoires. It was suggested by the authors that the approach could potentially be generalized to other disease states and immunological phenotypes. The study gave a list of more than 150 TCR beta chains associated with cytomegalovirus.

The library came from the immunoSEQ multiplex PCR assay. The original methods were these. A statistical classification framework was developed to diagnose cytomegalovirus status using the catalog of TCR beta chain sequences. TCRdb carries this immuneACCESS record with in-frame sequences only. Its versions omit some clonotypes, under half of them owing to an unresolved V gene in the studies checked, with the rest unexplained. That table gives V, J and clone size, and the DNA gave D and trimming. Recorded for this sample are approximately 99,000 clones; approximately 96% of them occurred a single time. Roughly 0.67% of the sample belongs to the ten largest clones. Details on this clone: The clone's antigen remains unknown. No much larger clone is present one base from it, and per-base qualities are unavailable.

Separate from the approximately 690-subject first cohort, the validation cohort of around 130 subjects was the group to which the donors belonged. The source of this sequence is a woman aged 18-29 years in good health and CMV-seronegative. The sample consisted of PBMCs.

The sequence in DNA is TGCACCAGCAGCCAAGGCCGGACTGGGCGAAGCTCCTACAATGAGCAGTTCTTC. The translation is CTSSQGRTGRSSYNEQFF. The chain couples TRBV1 to TRBJ2-1; TRBD2 is the table's D call and was not checked against the DNA. TRBV1 is classified as a pseudogene. From cysteine to phenylalanine, the CDR3 is 18 amino acids long. Only the CDR3 portion is preserved as DNA: 54 bases, with reading frame beginning at the first base.